A selection of T cell receptor beta chains follows, all from one sample in a study of cytomegalovirus exposure and HLA in healthy donors. Profiling relied on immunoSEQ multiplex PCR, and the TCRdb table lists in-frame clones only, not all of them. The sample consists of 150,000 to 200,000 clones, about 75% of them appearing once. Sample: PBMCs. Receptors were obtained from a man aged 50 to 60 in good health and CMV-seropositive. Each CDR3 is given with its conserved first and last residue. The order of the fields is V gene, clone size, J gene, D gene, CDR3 protein, CDR3 DNA. D genes are given only for firm matches. Clone size appears in some rows only: once, few, many, or a class for an expanded clone.

TRBV6-4	-	TRBJ2-1	TRBD2	CASSDRRGVINEQFF	TGTGCCAGCAGTGACAGGCGGGGGGTAATCAATGAGCAGTTCTTC
TRBV5-1	-	TRBJ2-1	-	CASSGREVHNEQFF	TGCGCCAGCAGCGGGCGAGAAGTCCACAATGAGCAGTTCTTC
TRBV29-1	-	TRBJ1-2	-	CSVLQGEGYTF	TGCAGCGTCTTACAGGGTGAGGGCTACACCTTC
TRBV2	once	TRBJ2-1	TRBD1	CASSEARGRYNEQFF	TGTGCCAGCAGTGAAGCGAGGGGGCGATACAATGAGCAGTTCTTC
TRBV6-5	-	TRBJ2-7	TRBD1	CASRSLTGDGYEQYF	TGTGCCAGCAGGAGCTTGACAGGGGACGGCTACGAGCAGTACTTC
TRBV7-3	-	TRBJ2-1	-	CASSYLRGGEQFF	TGTGCCAGCAGCTACCTAAGGGGGGGTGAGCAGTTCTTC
TRBV27	once	TRBJ2-2	TRBD2	CASRGLAGLGFTGELFF	TGTGCCAGCAGAGGACTAGCGGGCTTGGGGTTCACCGGGGAGCTGTTTTTT
TRBV11-2	-	TRBJ2-2	-	CASSLAKTANTGELFF	TGTGCCAGCAGCTTAGCTAAAACAGCGAACACCGGGGAGCTGTTTTTT
TRBV19	-	TRBJ1-6	TRBD1	CASSIPVRQGANSPLHF	TGTGCCAGTAGTATACCTGTACGACAGGGGGCAAATTCACCCCTCCACTTT
TRBV6-5	-	TRBJ2-3	-	CASSYGLAGTDTQYF	TGTGCCAGCAGTTACGGTCTAGCTGGGACAGATACGCAGTATTTT
TRBV5-6	-	TRBJ2-2	-	CASSGGSGELFF	TGTGCCAGCAGCGGGGGGTCCGGGGAGCTGTTTTTT
TRBV4-3	-	TRBJ1-5	-	CASSQTGDQPQHF	TGCGCCAGCAGTCAGACCGGAGATCAGCCCCAGCATTTT
TRBV30	-	TRBJ1-6	-	CAWRETGPSFSYNSPLHF	TGTGCCTGGAGGGAGACAGGTCCTTCTTTTTCCTATAATTCACCCCTCCACTTT
TRBV4-2	-	TRBJ1-2	-	CASSPQVQEANYGYTF	TGTGCCAGCAGCCCTCAAGTGCAGGAAGCTAACTATGGCTACACCTTC
TRBV5-5	-	TRBJ1-6	-	CASSLVAQLFYNSPLHF	TGTGCCAGCAGCTTGGTCGCACAGTTATTCTATAATTCACCCCTCCACTTT
TRBV7-2	-	TRBJ2-5	TRBD2	CASSLGLAGPQETQYF	TGTGCCAGCAGCTTAGGACTAGCGGGGCCCCAAGAGACCCAGTACTTC
TRBV13	few	TRBJ2-2	-	CASSLRGGTGELFF	TGTGCCAGCAGCTTGCGAGGGGGAACCGGGGAGCTGTTTTTT